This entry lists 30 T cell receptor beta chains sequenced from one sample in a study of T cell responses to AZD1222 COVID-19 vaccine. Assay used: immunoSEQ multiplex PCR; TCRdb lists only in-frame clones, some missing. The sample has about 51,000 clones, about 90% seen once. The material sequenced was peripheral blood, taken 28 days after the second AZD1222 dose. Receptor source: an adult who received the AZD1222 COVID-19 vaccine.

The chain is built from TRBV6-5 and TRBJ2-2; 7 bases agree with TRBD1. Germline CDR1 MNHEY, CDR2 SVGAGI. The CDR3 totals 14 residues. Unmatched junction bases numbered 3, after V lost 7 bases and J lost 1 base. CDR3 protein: CASTGDRNTGELFF. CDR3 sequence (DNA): TGTGCCAGCACCGGGGACAGGAACACCGGGGAGCTGTTTTTT.

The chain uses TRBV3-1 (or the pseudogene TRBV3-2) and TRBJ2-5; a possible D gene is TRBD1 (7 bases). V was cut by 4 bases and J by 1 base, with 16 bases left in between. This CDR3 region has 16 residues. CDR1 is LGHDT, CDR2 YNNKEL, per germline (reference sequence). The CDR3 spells CASSPGGTTSQETQYF. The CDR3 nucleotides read TGTGCCAGCAGCCCAGGGGGGACCACTAGCCAAGAGACCCAGTACTTC.

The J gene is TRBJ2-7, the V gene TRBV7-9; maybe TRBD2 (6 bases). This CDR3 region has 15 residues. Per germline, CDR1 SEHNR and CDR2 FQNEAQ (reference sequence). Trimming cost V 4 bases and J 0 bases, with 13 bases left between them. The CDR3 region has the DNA TGTGCCAGCAGCTCGGACTATCCTCTCTCCTACGAGCAGTACTTC. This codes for CASSSDYPLSYEQYF. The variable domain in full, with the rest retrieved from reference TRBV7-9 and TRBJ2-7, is DTGVSQNPRHKITKRGQNVTFRCDPISEHNRLYWYRQTLGQGPEFLTYFQNEAQLEKSRLLSDRFSAERPKGSFSTLEIQRTEQGDSAMYLCASSSDYPLSYEQYFGPGTRLTVT.

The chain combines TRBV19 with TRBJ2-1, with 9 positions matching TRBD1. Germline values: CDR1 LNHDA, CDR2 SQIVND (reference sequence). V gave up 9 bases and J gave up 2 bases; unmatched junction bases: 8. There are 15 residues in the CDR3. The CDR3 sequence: CASNGQGMAYNEQFF. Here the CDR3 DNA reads TGTGCCAGCAACGGACAGGGGATGGCCTACAATGAGCAGTTCTTC. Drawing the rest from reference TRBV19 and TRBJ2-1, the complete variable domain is DGGITQSPKYLFRKEGQNVTLSCEQNLNHDAMYWYRQDPGQGLRLIYYSQIVNDFQKGDIAEGYSVSREKKESFPLTVTSAQKNPTAFYLCASNGQGMAYNEQFFGPGTRLTVL.

The CDR3: CASSQRQGPPYEQYF. For the CDR3, the DNA is TGCGCCAGCAGCCAGAGACAGGGTCCCCCCTACGAGCAGTACTTC. This rearrangement joins TRBV5-1 to TRBJ2-7, with 7 bases that match TRBD1. J gave up 2 bases and V 4 bases, and 9 bases lay outside the gene matches. The CDR3 sequence is 15 residues long. Germline values: CDR1 SGHRS, CDR2 YFSETQ.

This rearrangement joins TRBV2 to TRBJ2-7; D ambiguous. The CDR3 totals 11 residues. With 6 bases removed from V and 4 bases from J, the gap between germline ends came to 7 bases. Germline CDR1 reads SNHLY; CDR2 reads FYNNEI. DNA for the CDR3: TGTGCCAGCAGCGGTCAATACGAGCAGTACTTC. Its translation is CASSGQYEQYF.

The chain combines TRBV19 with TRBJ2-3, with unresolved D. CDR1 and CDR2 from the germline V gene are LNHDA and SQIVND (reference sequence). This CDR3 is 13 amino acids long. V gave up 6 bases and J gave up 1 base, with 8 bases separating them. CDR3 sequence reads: CASRGRGTDTQYF. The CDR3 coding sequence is TGTGCCAGTAGGGGTCGGGGCACAGATACGCAGTATTTT.

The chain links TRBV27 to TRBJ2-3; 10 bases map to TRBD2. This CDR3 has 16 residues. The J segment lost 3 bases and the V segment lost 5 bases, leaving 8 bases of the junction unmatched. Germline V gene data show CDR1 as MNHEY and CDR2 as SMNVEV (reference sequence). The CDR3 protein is CASSIRLAGLTDTQYF. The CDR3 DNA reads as TGTGCCAGCAGTATCAGACTAGCGGGTTTGACAGATACGCAGTATTTT.

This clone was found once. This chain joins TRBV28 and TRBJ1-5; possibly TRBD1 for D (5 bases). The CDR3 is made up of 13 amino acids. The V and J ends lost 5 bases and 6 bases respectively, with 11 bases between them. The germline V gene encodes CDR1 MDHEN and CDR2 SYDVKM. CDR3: CASSIGGSQPQHF. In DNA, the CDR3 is TGTGCCAGCAGTATTGGGGGGAGTCAGCCCCAGCATTTT. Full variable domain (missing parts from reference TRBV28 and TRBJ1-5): DVKVTQSSRYLVKRTGEKVFLECVQDMDHENMFWYRQDPGLGLRLIYFSYDVKMKEKGDIPEGYSVSREKKERFSLILESASTNQTSMYLCASSIGGSQPQHFGDGTRLSIL.

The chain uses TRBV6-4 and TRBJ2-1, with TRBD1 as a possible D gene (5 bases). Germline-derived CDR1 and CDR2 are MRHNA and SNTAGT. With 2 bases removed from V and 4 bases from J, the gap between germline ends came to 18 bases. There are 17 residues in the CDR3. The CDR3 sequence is CASSDVRDNSGYNEQFF. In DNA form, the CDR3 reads TGTGCCAGCAGTGACGTCAGGGATAATTCGGGTTACAATGAGCAGTTCTTC.

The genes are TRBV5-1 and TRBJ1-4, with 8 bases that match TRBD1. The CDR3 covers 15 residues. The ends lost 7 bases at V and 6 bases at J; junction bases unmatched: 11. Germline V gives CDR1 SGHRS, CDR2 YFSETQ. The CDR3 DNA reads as TGCGCCAGCGGCCGATCAGGGGGCGTGGATGAAAAACTGTTTTTT. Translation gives CASGRSGGVDEKLFF.

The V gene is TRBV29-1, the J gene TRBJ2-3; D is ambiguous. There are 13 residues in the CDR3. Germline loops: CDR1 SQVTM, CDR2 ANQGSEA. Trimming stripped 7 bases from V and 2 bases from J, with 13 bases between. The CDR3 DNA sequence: TGCAGCGGGCTAGAACTGCTCACAGATACGCAGTATTTT. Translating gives CSGLELLTDTQYF.

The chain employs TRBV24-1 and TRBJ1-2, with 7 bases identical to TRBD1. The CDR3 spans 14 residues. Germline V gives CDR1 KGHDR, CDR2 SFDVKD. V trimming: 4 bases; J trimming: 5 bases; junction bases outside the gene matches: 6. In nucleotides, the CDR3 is TGTGCCACCAGTGACAAAGACAGGGATTATGGCTACACCTTC. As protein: CATSDKDRDYGYTF.

CDR3 bases: TGCAGCGCAAGCCAGGGAGGCGGGGAGCTGTTTTTT. Encoded protein: CSASQGGGELFF. The chain links TRBV29-1 to TRBJ2-2, with a possible D match to TRBD2 (6 bases). V dropped 7 bases and J dropped 7 bases, with 13 bases sitting between them. CDR1 and CDR2 from the germline V gene are SQVTM and ANQGSEA. This CDR3 comprises 12 residues.

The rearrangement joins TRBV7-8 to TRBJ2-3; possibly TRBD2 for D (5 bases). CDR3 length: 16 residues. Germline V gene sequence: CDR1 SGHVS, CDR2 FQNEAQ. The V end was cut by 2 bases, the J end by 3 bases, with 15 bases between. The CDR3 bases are TGTGCCAGCAGCTTACGCTGGGAGATCGGTACAGATACGCAGTATTTT. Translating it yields CASSLRWEIGTDTQYF. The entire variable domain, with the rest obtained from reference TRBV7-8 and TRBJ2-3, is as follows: GAGVSQSPRYKVAKRGQDVALRCDPISGHVSLFWYQQALGQGPEFLTYFQNEAQLDKSGLPSDRFFAERPEGSVSTLKIQRTQQEDSAVYLCASSLRWEIGTDTQYFGPGTRLTVL.

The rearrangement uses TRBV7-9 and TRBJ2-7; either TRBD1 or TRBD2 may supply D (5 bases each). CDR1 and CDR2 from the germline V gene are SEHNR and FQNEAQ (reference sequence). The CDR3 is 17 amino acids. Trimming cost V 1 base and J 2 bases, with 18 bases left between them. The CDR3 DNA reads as TGTGCCAGCAGCTTAGGTTGGGGGAGTCCCCCTCCCTACGAGCAGTACTTC. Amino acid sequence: CASSLGWGSPPPYEQYF.

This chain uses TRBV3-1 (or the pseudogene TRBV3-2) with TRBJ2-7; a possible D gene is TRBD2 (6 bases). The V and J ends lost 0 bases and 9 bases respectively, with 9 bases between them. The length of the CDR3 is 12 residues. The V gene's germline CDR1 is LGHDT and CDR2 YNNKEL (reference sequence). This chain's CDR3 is CASSQEYGRQYF. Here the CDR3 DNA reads TGTGCCAGCAGCCAAGAGTACGGGAGGCAGTACTTC.

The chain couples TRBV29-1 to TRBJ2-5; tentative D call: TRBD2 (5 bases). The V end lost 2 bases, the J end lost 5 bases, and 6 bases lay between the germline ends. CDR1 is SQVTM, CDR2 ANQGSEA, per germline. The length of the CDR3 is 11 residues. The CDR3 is CSVERDETQYF. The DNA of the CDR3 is TGCAGCGTTGAACGGGATGAGACCCAGTACTTC.

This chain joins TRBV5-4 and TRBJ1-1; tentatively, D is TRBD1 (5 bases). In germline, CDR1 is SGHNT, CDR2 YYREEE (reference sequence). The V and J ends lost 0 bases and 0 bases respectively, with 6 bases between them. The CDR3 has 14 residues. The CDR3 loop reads CASSLGQMNTEAFF. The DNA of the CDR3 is TGTGCCAGCAGCTTGGGACAGATGAACACTGAAGCTTTCTTT.

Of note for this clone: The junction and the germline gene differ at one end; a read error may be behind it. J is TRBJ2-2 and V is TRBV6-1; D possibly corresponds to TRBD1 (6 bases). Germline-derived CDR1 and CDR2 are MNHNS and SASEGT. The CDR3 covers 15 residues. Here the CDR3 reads CASRDATGNTGELFF. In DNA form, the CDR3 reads TGTGCCAGCCGTGACGCGACAGGGAACACCGGGGAGCTGTTTTTT.

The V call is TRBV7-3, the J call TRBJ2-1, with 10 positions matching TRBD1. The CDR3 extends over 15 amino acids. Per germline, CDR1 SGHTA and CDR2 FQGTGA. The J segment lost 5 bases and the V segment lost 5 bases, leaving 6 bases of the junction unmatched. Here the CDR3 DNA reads TGTGCCAGCAGCACCTCGGGACAGGGGAACAATGAGCAGTTCTTC. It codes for CASSTSGQGNNEQFF.

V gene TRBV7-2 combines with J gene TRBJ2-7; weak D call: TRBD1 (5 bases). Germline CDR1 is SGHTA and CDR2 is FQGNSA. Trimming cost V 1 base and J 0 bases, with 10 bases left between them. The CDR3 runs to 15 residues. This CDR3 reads CASSLEAGISYEQYF. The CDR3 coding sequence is TGTGCCAGCAGCTTAGAGGCAGGGATCTCCTACGAGCAGTACTTC. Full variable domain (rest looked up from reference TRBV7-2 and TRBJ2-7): GAGVSQSPSNKVTEKGKDVELRCDPISGHTALYWYRQSLGQGLEFLIYFQGNSAPDKSGLPSDRFSAERTGGSVSTLTIQRTQQEDSAVYLCASSLEAGISYEQYFGPGTRLTVT.

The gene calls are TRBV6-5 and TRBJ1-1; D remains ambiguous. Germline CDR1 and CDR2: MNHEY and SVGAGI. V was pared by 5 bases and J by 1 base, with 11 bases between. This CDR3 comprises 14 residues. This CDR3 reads CASSTTYGNTEAFF. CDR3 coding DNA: TGTGCCAGCAGTACAACGTACGGGAACACTGAAGCTTTCTTT.

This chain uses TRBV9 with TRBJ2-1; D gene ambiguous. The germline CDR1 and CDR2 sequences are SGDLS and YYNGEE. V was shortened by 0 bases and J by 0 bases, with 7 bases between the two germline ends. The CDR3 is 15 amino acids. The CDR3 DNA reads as TGTGCCAGCAGCGTAGGCGGTGGCTCCTACAATGAGCAGTTCTTC. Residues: CASSVGGGSYNEQFF.

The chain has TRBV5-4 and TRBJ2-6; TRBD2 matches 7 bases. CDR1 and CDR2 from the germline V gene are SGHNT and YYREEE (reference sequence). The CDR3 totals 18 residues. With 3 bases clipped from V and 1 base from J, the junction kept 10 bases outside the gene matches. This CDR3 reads CASSWRESHSSGANVLTF. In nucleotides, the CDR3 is TGTGCCAGCAGCTGGCGGGAGTCCCACTCTTCTGGGGCCAACGTCCTGACTTTC.

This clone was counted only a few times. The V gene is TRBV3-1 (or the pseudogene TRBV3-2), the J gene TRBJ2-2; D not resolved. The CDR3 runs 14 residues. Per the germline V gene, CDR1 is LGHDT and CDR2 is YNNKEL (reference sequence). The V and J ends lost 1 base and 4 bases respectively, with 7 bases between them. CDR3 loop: CASSQGGRTGELFF. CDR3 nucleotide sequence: TGTGCCAGCAGCCAAGGTGGGCGCACCGGGGAGCTGTTTTTT.

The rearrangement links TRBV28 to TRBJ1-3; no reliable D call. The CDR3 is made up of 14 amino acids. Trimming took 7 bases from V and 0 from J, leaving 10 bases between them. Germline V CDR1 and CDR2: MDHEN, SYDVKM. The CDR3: CASTRGGSGNTIYF. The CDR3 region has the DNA TGTGCCAGCACCCGTGGCGGCTCTGGAAACACCATATATTTT.

Here the CDR3 DNA reads TGCGCCAGCAGCTTGGTCCTAGCGGGAACCTACGAGCAGTACTTC. Amino acids: CASSLVLAGTYEQYF. The chain is built from TRBV5-1 and TRBJ2-7; 9 bases agree with TRBD2. CDR1 is SGHRS and CDR2 is YFSETQ in the germline V gene. V was clipped by 0 bases and J by 2 bases; unmatched bases: 3. The CDR3 runs to 15 residues.

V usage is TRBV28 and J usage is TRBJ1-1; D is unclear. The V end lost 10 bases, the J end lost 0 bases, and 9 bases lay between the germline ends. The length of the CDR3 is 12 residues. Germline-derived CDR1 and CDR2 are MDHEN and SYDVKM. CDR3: CATGVLNTEAFF. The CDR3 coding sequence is TGTGCCACCGGGGTGTTGAACACTGAAGCTTTCTTT.

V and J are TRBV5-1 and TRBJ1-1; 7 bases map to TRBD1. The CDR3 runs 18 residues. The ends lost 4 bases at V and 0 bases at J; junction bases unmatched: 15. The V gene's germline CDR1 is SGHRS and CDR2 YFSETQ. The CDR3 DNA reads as TGCGCCAGCAGCCCGGGGGACAGTAGGTGGCAAATGAACACTGAAGCTTTCTTT. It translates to CASSPGDSRWQMNTEAFF.